The 20 T cell receptor beta chains listed next were all sequenced from one sample in a study of T cells in Graves' hyperthyroidism and ophthalmopathy. RNA transcripts served as the template for amplifying TCR beta CDR3 regions. TCR CDR3 underwent first-round RT-PCR with the HTBI primer set. TCRdb used MiXCR to reprocess the multiplex PCR reads, holding one entry per CDR3 protein. The data hold 250,000 or so distinct CDR3 sequences, with approximately 16% observed a single time. The specimen sequenced was blood. All receptors come from a woman aged 45-60 years with Graves' hyperthyroidism that later progressed to Graves' ophthalmopathy.

Many counts were recorded for this clonotype. The CDR3 DNA sequence: TGTGCCAGCAGCCCCGGCCTCGCGCTAGCGGATGATCAAGAGACCCAGTACTTC. Encoded protein: CASSPGLALADDQETQYF. This sequence joins TRBV7-3 and TRBJ2-5; the match to TRBD2 covers 7 bases. Germline trimming cut 5 bases from V and 2 bases from J; bases unmatched to any gene: 17. The CDR3 covers 18 residues. Germline V gene data show CDR1 as SGHTA and CDR2 as FQGTGA.

This clonotype appeared many times. The chain carries TRBV20-1 and TRBJ1-1, with D tentatively TRBD1 (6 bases). Germline lookup yields CDR1 DFQATT and CDR2 SNEGSKA (reference sequence). The V end lost 5 bases, the J end lost 5 bases, and 12 bases lay between the germline ends. The CDR3 extends over 12 amino acids. The CDR3 DNA reads as TGCAGTGCTGGCAGGGGAAGGACTGAAGCTTTCTTT. Translation: CSAGRGRTEAFF.

This clonotype was observed at least ten times. This chain joins TRBV5-1 and TRBJ1-5; D might be TRBD1 (6 bases). The germline V gene encodes CDR1 SGHRS and CDR2 YFSETQ. V lost 3 bases and J 2 bases, leaving 12 bases between the germline ends. The CDR3 has 15 residues. Here the CDR3 reads CASSSGERRNQPQHF. DNA for the CDR3: TGCGCCAGCAGCTCAGGGGAGCGACGCAATCAGCCCCAGCATTTT.

This clonotype appeared many times. The gene calls are TRBV2 and TRBJ2-2; no definite D call. This CDR3 is 14 amino acids long. The ends were cut back, 7 bases at V and 8 bases at J, with 17 bases in the middle. In germline, CDR1 is SNHLY, CDR2 FYNNEI. The CDR3 coding sequence is TGTGCCAGCACTCCAGCCCTCGTTGGGGGGGAGCTGTTTTTT. The encoded protein is CASTPALVGGELFF. The whole variable domain, filled in from reference TRBV2 and TRBJ2-2, reads EPEVTQTPSHQVTQMGQEVILRCVPISNHLYFYWYRQILGQKVEFLVSFYNNEISEKSEIFDDQFSVERPDGSNFTLKIRSTKLEDSAMYFCASTPALVGGELFFGEGSRLTVL.

The gene calls are TRBV2 and TRBJ1-5, with a possible D match to TRBD1 (5 bases). The CDR3 extends over 14 amino acids. In germline, CDR1 is SNHLY, CDR2 FYNNEI. Deletions cut 2 bases from V and 6 bases from J, with 11 bases between. The CDR3 sequence is CASSESRGGQPQHF. The CDR3 DNA is TGTGCCAGCAGTGAATCGCGGGGGGGTCAGCCCCAGCATTTT.

This clonotype was seen repeatedly, ten times or more. This chain joins TRBV12-3 or TRBV12-4 and TRBJ2-5; either TRBD1 or TRBD2 may supply D (5 bases each). Trimming took 3 bases from V and 5 from J, leaving 16 bases between them. This CDR3 has 15 amino acids. CDR3 bases: TGTGCCAGCAGTTTCGACCCGAGGGCAGGGGAGACCCAGTACTTC. This gives the protein CASSFDPRAGETQYF.

This clonotype was seen many times. This chain uses TRBV19 with TRBJ2-3; 7 bases map to TRBD2. V lost 6 bases to trimming and J lost 0 bases; unmatched junction nucleotides: 9. Germline V lookup: CDR1 LNHDA, CDR2 SQIVND (reference sequence). The CDR3 has 16 amino acids. Written as DNA, the CDR3 is TGTGCCAGTAGACCACCTAGCGGACAAAGCACAGATACGCAGTATTTT. Translated: CASRPPSGQSTDTQYF. Looking up the rest from reference TRBV19 and TRBJ2-3 gives the full variable domain: DGGITQSPKYLFRKEGQNVTLSCEQNLNHDAMYWYRQDPGQGLRLIYYSQIVNDFQKGDIAEGYSVSREKKESFPLTVTSAQKNPTAFYLCASRPPSGQSTDTQYFGPGTRLTVL.

This clonotype appeared a few times. The chain links TRBV7-9 to TRBJ2-1; a possible D gene is TRBD2 (6 bases). The CDR3 has 13 residues. Trimming cost V 5 bases and J 9 bases, with 14 bases left between them. Germline CDR1 is SEHNR and CDR2 is FQNEAQ (reference sequence). In DNA, the CDR3 is TGTGCCAGCAGCCTTCAGACTAGTCCTGAGCAGTTCTTC. Amino acids: CASSLQTSPEQFF.

This clonotype has at least ten counts. The rearrangement joins TRBV15 to TRBJ2-5; 11 nucleotides align to TRBD2. Germline CDR1 and CDR2: LNHNV and YYDKDF (reference sequence). CDR3 length: 15 amino acids. V trimming: 5 bases; J trimming: 5 bases; junction bases outside the gene matches: 7. The CDR3 DNA sequence: TGTGCCACCAGCGGAATAGCGGGAGGGGGTGAGACCCAGTACTTC. Residues: CATSGIAGGGETQYF.

In this sample, this clonotype turned up many times. The chain combines TRBV2 with TRBJ1-1; a possible D gene is TRBD1 (6 bases). The CDR3 has 16 amino acids. The ends were cut back, 8 bases at V and 3 bases at J, with 22 bases in the middle. CDR1 and CDR2 from the germline V gene are SNHLY and FYNNEI. CDR3 sequence: CASSGRRQGLYTEAFF. The CDR3 bases are TGTGCCAGCTCGGGCCGGCGGCAGGGGCTATACACTGAAGCTTTCTTT. The whole variable domain, filled in from reference TRBV2 and TRBJ1-1, reads EPEVTQTPSHQVTQMGQEVILRCVPISNHLYFYWYRQILGQKVEFLVSFYNNEISEKSEIFDDQFSVERPDGSNFTLKIRSTKLEDSAMYFCASSGRRQGLYTEAFFGQGTRLTVV.

This clonotype was seen repeatedly, ten times or more. The chain is built from TRBV5-6 and TRBJ1-1; D not resolved. V lost 3 bases to trimming and J lost 0 bases, with 9 bases between them. The CDR3 is 14 residues long. Germline V gives CDR1 SGHDT, CDR2 YYEEEE. Written as DNA, the CDR3 is TGTGCCAGCAGCTGGACTATCATGAACACTGAAGCTTTCTTT. Protein product: CASSWTIMNTEAFF.

This clonotype was counted many times. The chain has TRBV20-1 and TRBJ2-7, with 11 bases fitting TRBD2. The germline CDR1 and CDR2 sequences are DFQATT and SNEGSKA (reference sequence). The CDR3 is 15 amino acids. J gave up 3 bases and V 4 bases, and 8 bases lay outside the gene matches. The CDR3 coding sequence is TGCAGTGCTAACATAGCGGGAGGGTTCGTCTACGAGCAGTACTTC. Translating gives CSANIAGGFVYEQYF.

This clonotype was observed at least ten times. V gene TRBV28 combines with J gene TRBJ2-1, with TRBD1 identical over 8 bases. The CDR3 has 15 amino acids. Germline CDR1 and CDR2: MDHEN and SYDVKM. With 3 bases clipped from V and 4 bases from J, the junction kept 5 bases outside the gene matches. CDR3 DNA: TGTGCCAGCAGTTTTCCCGGACAGGGTTACAATGAGCAGTTCTTC. Amino acid sequence: CASSFPGQGYNEQFF.

Many counts were recorded for this clonotype. The chain links TRBV27 to TRBJ1-2, with D perhaps TRBD1 (6 bases). The CDR3 runs to 15 residues. Trimming left V 0 bases short and J 4 bases short, with 12 bases between. CDR1 and CDR2 (germline): MNHEY, SMNVEV (reference sequence). The CDR3 loop reads CASSLSGGGGYGYTF. DNA for the CDR3: TGTGCCAGCAGTTTATCGGGGGGCGGGGGCTATGGCTACACCTTC.

V and J are TRBV9 and TRBJ2-6, with 8 bases matching TRBD1. The CDR3 spans 17 residues. CDR1 SGDLS and CDR2 YYNGEE come from the germline V gene. J was trimmed by 4 bases and V by 1 base; bases with no gene match: 7. For the CDR3, the DNA is TGTGCCAGCAGCGTAAGGCAGGGGGCGGCAGGGGCCAACGTCCTGACTTTC. It codes for CASSVRQGAAGANVLTF.

The sample holds many counts of this clonotype. This chain links TRBV6-5 with TRBJ1-2; D not resolved. This CDR3 spans 14 amino acids. With 2 bases removed from V and 8 bases from J, the gap between germline ends came to 15 bases. From germline, CDR1 is MNHEY and CDR2 SVGAGI. CDR3 amino acids: CASSYAEGLGGYTF. The CDR3 DNA reads as TGTGCCAGCAGTTACGCCGAAGGGCTGGGCGGCTACACCTTC.

At least ten counts were recorded for this clonotype. The chain links TRBV28 to TRBJ2-3; TRBD2 aligns across 7 bases. This CDR3 contains 14 residues. The germline CDR1 and CDR2 sequences are MDHEN and SYDVKM. V trimming: 4 bases; J trimming: 2 bases; junction bases outside the gene matches: 3. Here the CDR3 reads CASSWTRPTDTQYF. For the CDR3, the DNA is TGTGCCAGCAGTTGGACTAGACCCACAGATACGCAGTATTTT.

This clonotype was picked up a small number of times. The chain has TRBV6-1 and TRBJ1-2; 7 bases align to TRBD1. This CDR3 region has 15 residues. Looked up from germline, CDR1 is MNHNS and CDR2 is SASEGT. With V trimmed by 5 bases and J by 2 bases, 8 bases remained unmatched. CDR3 sequence: CASSYEGGVNYGYTF. CDR3 nucleotide sequence: TGTGCCAGCAGTTACGAAGGGGGCGTAAACTATGGCTACACCTTC.

The table lists this clonotype with many counts. V and J are TRBV24-1 and TRBJ2-5; 11 bases are shared with TRBD2. Germline V CDR1 and CDR2: KGHDR, SFDVKD. CDR3 size: 16 residues. The V gene end was trimmed by 4 bases and the J gene end by 1 base; junction bases not matched to a gene: 4. The CDR3 region is CATSDTSGSTQETQYF. The CDR3 bases are TGTGCCACCAGTGACACTAGCGGGAGTACCCAAGAGACCCAGTACTTC.

The V and J genes are TRBV6-1 and TRBJ2-1; either TRBD1 or TRBD2 may supply D (5 bases each). The CDR3 runs to 15 residues. Germline values: CDR1 MNHNS, CDR2 SASEGT. The V end lost 6 bases, the J end lost 3 bases, and 15 bases lay between the germline ends. The CDR3 DNA is TGTGCCAGCAGCCTGGGACCCGTCATCTACAATGAGCAGTTCTTC. Its protein product is CASSLGPVIYNEQFF.